This is a list of T cell receptor beta chains from one sample in a study of T-cell reconstitution after alpha-beta-depleted transplantation in children. TCRdb passed the PCR reads through MiXCR, listing each CDR3 protein once. Among some 450,000 distinct CDR3 sequences listed, around two fifths were seen once. Sequenced here: PBMCs, sampled before TCRalphabeta/CD19-depleted stem cell transplant. The receptors derive from a girl aged 2-10 years with aplastic anemia, due to receive a stem cell transplant. CDR3s include the opening cysteine and the closing phenylalanine or tryptophan. D genes are given only for firm matches. Expanded clones are given a class, and other clones once, few, many or no size at all.

CDR3nt | CDR3aa | j_gene | v_gene | d_gene | len | abundance
TGCGCCAGCAGCCGGACTAGCGGGAACCAAGAGACCCAGTACTTC | CASSRTSGNQETQYF | TRBJ2-5 | TRBV5-1 | TRBD2 | 15 | many
TGTGCCAGCAGCTCCCCGGGTCAGGGCGCTGGAAATTTT | CASSSPGQGAGNF | TRBJ1-3 | TRBV7-2 | . | 13 | few
TGTGCCAGCAGCCGAGGACGGAACACTGAAGCTTTCTTT | CASSRGRNTEAFF | TRBJ1-1 | TRBV12-3/TRBV12-4 | . | 13 | many
TGTGCCAGCAGCCTCCCGGGCCACGAGCAGTACTTC | CASSLPGHEQYF | TRBJ2-7 | TRBV7-2 | . | 12 | .
TGCAGCGTGACCCCAGGGTCTAAACTAGCGGGGGACAATGAGCAGTTCTTC | CSVTPGSKLAGDNEQFF | TRBJ2-1 | TRBV29-1 | TRBD2 | 17 | .
TGTGCCAGCAGCTTAGAACTAGCGGGGGGCGGCGAGCAGTACTTC | CASSLELAGGGEQYF | TRBJ2-7 | TRBV11-2 | TRBD2 | 15 | .
TGTGCCAGCAGCTTCGCCCTGGGGCCCTACGAGCAGTACTTC | CASSFALGPYEQYF | TRBJ2-7 | TRBV7-2 | . | 14 | .
TGTGCCAGCAGAGACCCGGGACAGGGAAACTATGGCTACACCTTC | CASRDPGQGNYGYTF | TRBJ1-2 | TRBV12-3/TRBV12-4 | TRBD1 | 15 | .
TGTGCCAGCAGCCGGGACTTAGGCTCTGGGGCCAACGTCCTGACTTTC | CASSRDLGSGANVLTF | TRBJ2-6 | TRBV7-2 | . | 16 | .
TGTGCCTGGAGCAGGGCTGAGACCCAGTACTTC | CAWSRAETQYF | TRBJ2-5 | TRBV7-2 | . | 11 | .
TGCAGTGCTAGGGTTACCCAGCATACCCAGTACTTC | CSARVTQHTQYF | TRBJ2-5 | TRBV20-1 | . | 12 | .
TGCAGCGTGGAAGGTCCGGGGTCCTACGAGCAGTACTTC | CSVEGPGSYEQYF | TRBJ2-7 | TRBV29-1 | . | 13 | .
TGCGCCAGCAGCCAAGACCTCTTAGACAGGGTGATGGTGAACACTGAAGCTTTCTTT | CASSQDLLDRVMVNTEAFF | TRBJ1-1 | TRBV4-1 | TRBD1 | 19 | .
TGTGCCACCAGCAGCGGGAATGTACACAATGAGCAGTTCTTC | CATSSGNVHNEQFF | TRBJ2-1 | TRBV15 | . | 14 | .
TGTGCCAGCAGCCCCACCCCGGGGCGAAACACCATATATTTT | CASSPTPGRNTIYF | TRBJ1-3 | TRBV9 | . | 14 | few
TGTGCCAGCAGTTTAAGAGTCTACAATGAGCAGTTCTTC | CASSLRVYNEQFF | TRBJ2-1 | TRBV28 | . | 13 | .
TGTGCCAGCACCACAAGGACTAGCGGGAGGAAAGGGTCGAGGAATGAGCAGTTCTTC | CASTTRTSGRKGSRNEQFF | TRBJ2-1 | TRBV27 | TRBD2 | 19 | .
TGTGCCAGCAGCGCAGGAGGGGTTGGTCCCCAAGAGACCCAGTACTTC | CASSAGGVGPQETQYF | TRBJ2-5 | TRBV7-9 | . | 16 | .
TGTGCCAGTAGATGGGGGCGGGAGGTGTTCTTC | CASRWGREVFF | TRBJ2-1 | TRBV19 | TRBD2 | 11 | few
TGTGCCAGCAGCTTACCCAGGACTAGCGGGTCCCAACCAAGAAACCCCTACGAGCAGTACTTC | CASSLPRTSGSQPRNPYEQYF | TRBJ2-7 | TRBV7-6 | TRBD2 | 21 | .
TGCAGCGTTGGCAGCGGGGCCGCCTACAATGAGCAGTTCTTC | CSVGSGAAYNEQFF | TRBJ2-1 | TRBV29-1 | TRBD2 | 14 | .
TGCAGTGCTAGGGCTCTCAGGACGCGTACGCAGTATTTT | CSARALRTRTQYF | TRBJ2-3 | TRBV20-1 | . | 13 | .
TGTGCCAGCAGCTCCGGGACGGCAAAGACTCGCACAGATACGCAGTATTTT | CASSSGTAKTRTDTQYF | TRBJ2-3 | TRBV7-9 | . | 17 | .
TGTGCCAGAGCCCGTAACCTCTACGAGCAGTACTTC | CARARNLYEQYF | TRBJ2-7 | TRBV6-2/TRBV6-3 | . | 12 | .
TGTGCCAGCAGCTTGAGGCAGGAGCCCGGAGCGAGGGAGTACTTC | CASSLRQEPGAREYF | TRBJ2-7 | TRBV5-5 | . | 15 | .
TGCAGTGCTAGAGGAGGGGCTACCAAAAACATTCAGTACTTC | CSARGGATKNIQYF | TRBJ2-4 | TRBV20-1 | . | 14 | many
TGTGCCAGCAGCTTAGGACTTCGGGACCGAGGCGATGAGCAGTTCTTC | CASSLGLRDRGDEQFF | TRBJ2-1 | TRBV7-9 | . | 16 | .
TGCAGCGTTGGTGGGAACGAGCAGTACTTC | CSVGGNEQYF | TRBJ2-7 | TRBV29-1 | . | 10 | few
TGTGCCAGCAATCCCGGAGGTCCCACAGATACGCAGTATTTT | CASNPGGPTDTQYF | TRBJ2-3 | TRBV28 | . | 14 | .